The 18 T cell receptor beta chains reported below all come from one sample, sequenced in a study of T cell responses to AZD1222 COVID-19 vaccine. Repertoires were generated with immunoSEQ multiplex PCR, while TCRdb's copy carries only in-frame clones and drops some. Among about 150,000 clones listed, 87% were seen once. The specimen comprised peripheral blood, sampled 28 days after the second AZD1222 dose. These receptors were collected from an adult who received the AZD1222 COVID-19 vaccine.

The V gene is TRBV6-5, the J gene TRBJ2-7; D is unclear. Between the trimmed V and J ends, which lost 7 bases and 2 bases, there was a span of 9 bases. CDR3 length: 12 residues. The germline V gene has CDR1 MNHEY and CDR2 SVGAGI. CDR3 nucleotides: TGTGCCAGCACGGCACCCACCTACGAGCAGTACTTC. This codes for CASTAPTYEQYF.

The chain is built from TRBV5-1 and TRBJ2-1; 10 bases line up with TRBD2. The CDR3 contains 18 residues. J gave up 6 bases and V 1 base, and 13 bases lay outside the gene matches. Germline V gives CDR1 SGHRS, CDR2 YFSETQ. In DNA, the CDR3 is TGCGCCAGCAGCTTGCAAGCGGGGGGGATCTCATCGATCAATGAGCAGTTCTTC. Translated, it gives CASSLQAGGISSINEQFF.

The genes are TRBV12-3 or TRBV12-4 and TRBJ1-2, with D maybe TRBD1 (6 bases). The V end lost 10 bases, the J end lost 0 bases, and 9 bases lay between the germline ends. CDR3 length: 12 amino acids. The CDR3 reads CATQGANYGYTF. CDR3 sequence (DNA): TGTGCCACACAGGGAGCTAACTATGGCTACACCTTC.

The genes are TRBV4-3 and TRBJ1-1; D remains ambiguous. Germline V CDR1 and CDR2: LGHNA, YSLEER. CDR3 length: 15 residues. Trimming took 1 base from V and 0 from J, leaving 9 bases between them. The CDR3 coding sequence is TGCGCCAGCAGCCAAGGCGTTTATGTGAACACTGAAGCTTTCTTT. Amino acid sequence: CASSQGVYVNTEAFF.

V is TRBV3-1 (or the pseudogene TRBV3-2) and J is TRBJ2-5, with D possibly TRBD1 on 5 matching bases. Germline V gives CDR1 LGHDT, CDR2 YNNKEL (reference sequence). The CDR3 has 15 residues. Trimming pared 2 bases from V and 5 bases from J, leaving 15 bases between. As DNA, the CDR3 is TGTGCCAGCAGCCAACAGGGCCTGCCCGCGGAGACCCAGTACTTC. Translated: CASSQQGLPAETQYF.

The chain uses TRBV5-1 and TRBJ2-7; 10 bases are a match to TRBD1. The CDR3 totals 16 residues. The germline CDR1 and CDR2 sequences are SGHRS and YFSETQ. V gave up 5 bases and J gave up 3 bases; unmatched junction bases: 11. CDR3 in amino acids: CASSKTTGTGVYEQYF. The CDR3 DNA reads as TGCGCCAGCAGTAAGACCACCGGGACAGGGGTCTACGAGCAGTACTTC. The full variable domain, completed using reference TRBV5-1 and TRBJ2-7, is KAGVTQTPRYLIKTRGQQVTLSCSPISGHRSVSWYQQTPGQGLQFLFEYFSETQRNKGNFPGRFSGRQFSNSRSEMNVSTLELGDSALYLCASSKTTGTGVYEQYFGPGTRLTVT.

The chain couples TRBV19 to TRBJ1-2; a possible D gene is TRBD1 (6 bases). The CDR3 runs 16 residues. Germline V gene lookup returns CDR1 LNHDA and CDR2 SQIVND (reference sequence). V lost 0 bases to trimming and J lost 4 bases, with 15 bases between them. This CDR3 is CASSIDDTGHFYGYTF. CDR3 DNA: TGTGCCAGTAGTATAGATGATACAGGGCACTTCTATGGCTACACCTTC.

The CDR3 nucleotides read TGTGCCAGCAGTTTTTCGATTATCAATTCACCCCTCCACTTT. Encoded protein: CASSFSIINSPLHF. The chain recombines TRBV6-2 or TRBV6-3 with TRBJ1-6; the D is unclear. Trimming removed 4 bases at V and 7 bases at J, with 11 bases between. The germline V gene has CDR1 MNHEY and CDR2 SVGEGT. CDR3 length: 14 amino acids.

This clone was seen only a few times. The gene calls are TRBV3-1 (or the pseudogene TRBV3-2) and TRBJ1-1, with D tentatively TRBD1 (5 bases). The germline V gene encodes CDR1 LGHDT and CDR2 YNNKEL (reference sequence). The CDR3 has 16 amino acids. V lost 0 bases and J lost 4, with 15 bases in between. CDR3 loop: CASSQDRTLRGTEAFF. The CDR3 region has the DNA TGTGCCAGCAGCCAAGATAGGACACTGAGGGGCACTGAAGCTTTCTTT.

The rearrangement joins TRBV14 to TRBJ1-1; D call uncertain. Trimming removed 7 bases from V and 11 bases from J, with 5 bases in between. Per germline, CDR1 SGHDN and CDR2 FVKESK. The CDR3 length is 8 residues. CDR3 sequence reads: CASTRAFF. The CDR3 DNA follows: TGTGCCAGCACGAGGGCTTTCTTT.

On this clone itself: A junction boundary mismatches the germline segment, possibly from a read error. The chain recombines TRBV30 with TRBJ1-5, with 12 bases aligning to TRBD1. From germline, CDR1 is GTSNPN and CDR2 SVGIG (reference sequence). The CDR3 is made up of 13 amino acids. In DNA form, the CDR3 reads TGTGCCTGGGGGACAGGGGGCAACCAGCCCCAGCATTTT. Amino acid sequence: CAWGTGGNQPQHF.

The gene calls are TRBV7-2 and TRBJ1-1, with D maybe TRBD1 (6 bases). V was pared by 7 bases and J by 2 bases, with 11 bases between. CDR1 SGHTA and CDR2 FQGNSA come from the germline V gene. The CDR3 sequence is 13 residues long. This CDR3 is CASKIGGNTEAFF. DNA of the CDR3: TGTGCCAGCAAAATAGGGGGAAACACTGAAGCTTTCTTT.

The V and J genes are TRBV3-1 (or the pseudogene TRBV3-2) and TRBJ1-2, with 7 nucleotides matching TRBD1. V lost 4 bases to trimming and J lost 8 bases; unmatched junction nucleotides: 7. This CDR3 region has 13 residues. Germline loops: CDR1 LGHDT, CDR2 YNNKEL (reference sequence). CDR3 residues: CASSLGGAKGYTF. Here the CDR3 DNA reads TGTGCCAGCAGCCTAGGGGGCGCGAAGGGCTACACCTTC.

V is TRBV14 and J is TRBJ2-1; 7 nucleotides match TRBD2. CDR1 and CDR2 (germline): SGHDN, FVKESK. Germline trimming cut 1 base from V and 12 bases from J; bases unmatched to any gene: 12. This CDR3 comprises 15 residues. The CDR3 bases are TGTGCCAGCAGCCAAGTGGAGACTAGCTCCCTAGGGCAGTTCTTC. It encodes CASSQVETSSLGQFF.

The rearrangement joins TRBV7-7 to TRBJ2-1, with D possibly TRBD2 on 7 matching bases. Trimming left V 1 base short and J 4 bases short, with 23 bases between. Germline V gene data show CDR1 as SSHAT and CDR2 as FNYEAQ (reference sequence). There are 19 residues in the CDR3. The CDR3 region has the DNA TGTGCCAGCAGCTTAGAGCGCATTCCTCTCGGGGGGCTATACAATGAGCAGTTCTTC. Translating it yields CASSLERIPLGGLYNEQFF. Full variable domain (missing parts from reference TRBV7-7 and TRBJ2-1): GAGVSQSPRYKVTKRGQDVTLRCDPISSHATLYWYQQALGQGPEFLTYFNYEAQPDKSGLPSDRFSAERPEGSISTLTIQRTEQRDSAMYRCASSLERIPLGGLYNEQFFGPGTRLTVL.

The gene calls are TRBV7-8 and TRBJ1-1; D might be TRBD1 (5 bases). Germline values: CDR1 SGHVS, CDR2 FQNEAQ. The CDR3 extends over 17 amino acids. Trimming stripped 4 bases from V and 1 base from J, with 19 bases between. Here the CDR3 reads CASSSLLWDGRNTEAFF. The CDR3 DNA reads TGTGCCAGCAGCTCCCTCCTTTGGGACGGGAGGAACACTGAAGCTTTCTTT.

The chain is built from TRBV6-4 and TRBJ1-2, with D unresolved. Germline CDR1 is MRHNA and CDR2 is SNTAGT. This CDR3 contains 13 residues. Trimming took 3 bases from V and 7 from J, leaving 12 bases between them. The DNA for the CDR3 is TGTGCCAGCAGTGAGACGAGTAGCTTTGGCTACACCTTC. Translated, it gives CASSETSSFGYTF.

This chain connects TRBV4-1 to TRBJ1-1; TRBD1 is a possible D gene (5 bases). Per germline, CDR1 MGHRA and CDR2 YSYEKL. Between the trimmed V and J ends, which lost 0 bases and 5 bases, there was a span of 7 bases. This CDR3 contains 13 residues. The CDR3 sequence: CASSQEWGTEAFF. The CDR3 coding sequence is TGCGCCAGCAGCCAAGAGTGGGGGACTGAAGCTTTCTTT.